Given below is one TCR beta chain in context. This clonotype was observed at least ten times. The specificity of this receptor is unknown. No much larger clone is present one base from it, and per-base qualities are unavailable. The protocol used for the library was 5' RACE. The reads were generated on a NextSeq 500. Unique molecular identifiers were attached to individual cDNA molecules in the TCR library protocol so that sequencing error and PCR bias could be corrected. TCR alpha and beta chains were both sequenced, and the abundances of alpha and beta sequences in each sample were closely correlated with each other. Per the authors' processing: Decombinator V4 was used to perform V gene, J gene and CDR3 annotation of TCR sequences. Expanded TCRs were defined as changing significantly between any two time points under a Poisson model with p below 0.0001. TCR abundances were normalised to the total number of TCRs sequenced per sample and were expressed as counts per million. TRAV1-2 paired with TRAJ12, TRAJ20 or TRAJ33 defined MAIT TCRs, while TRAV10 paired with TRAJ18 defined iNKT TCRs. VDJdb, accessed on 1 November 2021, was searched for TCRs annotated for CMV, EBV and SARS-CoV-2, and TCRs annotated for more than one antigen were excluded. TCRdb reprocessing: public reads trimmed at Q25 with fastp, clones called with MiXCR, in-frame beta chains kept. Identical CDR3 protein sequences are pooled into one entry, listed with their most common genes and DNA. The V and J calls reflect TCRdb's pipeline rather than the authors' work. The table for this sample lists around 57,000 distinct CDR3 sequences; about 10% of them were counted only once. The ten largest make up 1.5% to 2% of the sample.

The data were taken from a study of early T cells in non-severe SARS-CoV-2 infection (dated by TCRdb to the early 2020s). Study-wide context: TCR sequencing used bulk RNA from unsorted whole blood, so alpha and beta chains could not be paired. Overall study results and their limits: VDJdb matching was skewed toward anti-spike CD8 responses and likely underestimated virus-specific expansions by missing private and CD4 specificities.

A case-control design nested within a healthcare worker cohort in London, UK, was used, with weekly nasopharyngeal swab PCR tests and blood sampling performed. Healthcare workers were recruited between 23 and 31 March 2020, during the week of the UK lockdown, and were followed weekly for up to roughly 16 weeks. The CDR3 has 12 amino acids, counting the end cysteine and phenylalanine. Only the CDR3 region is kept as DNA, spanning 36 bases read in frame from base 1. V drops 6 bases and J drops 3 bases, leaving 12 bases in between. CDR1 is given as GTSNPN and CDR2 as SVGIG, both from the germline V gene (reference sequence).

This TCR was sampled from an adult who was a healthcare worker with PCR-confirmed SARS-CoV-2 infection or an uninfected control (not recorded which). This receptor chain uses TRBV30 and TRBJ2-7; the D gene lacks a confident call. Sequencing used whole blood. The DNA is TGTGCCTGTCCGGCCCTCCTCTACGAGCAGTACTTC. Its product reads: CACPALLYEQYF.